The 27 T cell receptor beta chains below all came from one sample that was sequenced in a study of radiotherapy plus CTLA-4 blockade in lung cancer. Sequencing was performed with immunoSEQ multiplex PCR; in TCRdb, only in-frame clones are kept and a portion is missing. The table has about 100,000 clones, roughly four fifths seen once. The sample here was peripheral blood, taken from a patient treated with radiotherapy plus ipilimumab. The receptors here all came from a human donor with non-small cell lung cancer who had stable disease on radiotherapy plus ipilimumab.

The chain links TRBV19 to TRBJ1-2; tentative D call: TRBD1 (6 bases). Trimming removed 9 bases from V and 2 bases from J, with 22 bases in between. This CDR3 has 16 amino acids. Germline V CDR1 and CDR2: LNHDA, SQIVND (reference sequence). The CDR3 is CASSRGGGNNNYGYTF. The CDR3 coding sequence is TGTGCCAGCTCCCGAGGCGGGGGCAATAACAACTATGGCTACACCTTC.

CDR3 in amino acids: CASSLGPSGRAVDEQFF. The CDR3 nucleotides are TGCGCCAGCAGCTTGGGCCCTAGCGGGAGGGCCGTAGATGAGCAGTTCTTC. The chain joins TRBV5-1 to TRBJ2-1, with 12 bases that match TRBD2. With V trimmed by 0 bases and J by 8 bases, 9 bases remained unmatched. There are 17 residues in the CDR3. Looked up from germline, CDR1 is SGHRS and CDR2 is YFSETQ.

This clone has a handful of counts. V is TRBV28 and J is TRBJ2-7; D is uncertain. The CDR3 totals 11 residues. The V end was cut by 5 bases, the J end by 3 bases, with 5 bases between. Germline V gene sequence: CDR1 MDHEN, CDR2 SYDVKM. CDR3 DNA sequence: TGTGCCAGCAGTACAGACTACGAGCAGTACTTC. This translates into CASSTDYEQYF.

The genes are TRBV7-8 and TRBJ1-5, with 7 nucleotides matching TRBD1. The V and J ends lost 5 bases and 7 bases, in that order; junction bases with no gene match: 11. CDR1 and CDR2 (germline): SGHVS, FQNEAQ. This CDR3 is 15 amino acids long. The CDR3 nucleotides read TGTGCCAGCAGCACAAACAGGGGCAGTGGGCAGCCCCAGCATTTT. Its translation: CASSTNRGSGQPQHF.

The V call is TRBV15, the J call TRBJ1-2; TRBD1 agrees at 7 bases. V shed 3 bases, J shed 1 base, and the junction held 8 bases outside the gene matches. Germline V gene data show CDR1 as LNHNV and CDR2 as YYDKDF (reference sequence). The CDR3 length is 16 residues. The CDR3 DNA reads TGTGCCACCAGCAGGGGTTTAGGGGGCGATAACTATGGCTACACCTTC. Protein product: CATSRGLGGDNYGYTF. The variable domain in full, completed from reference TRBV15 and TRBJ1-2, reads DAMVIQNPRYQVTQFGKPVTLSCSQTLNHNVMYWYQQKSSQAPKLLFHYYDKDFNNEADTPDNFQSRRPNTSFCFLDIRSPGLGDTAMYLCATSRGLGGDNYGYTFGSGTRLTVV.

The CDR3: CASSSGLAGSYEQYF. CDR3 nucleotides: TGCGCCAGCAGCTCGGGCCTAGCGGGATCCTACGAGCAGTACTTC. The chain uses TRBV5-1 and TRBJ2-7, with 9 positions matching TRBD2. The CDR3 runs to 15 residues. Per germline, CDR1 SGHRS and CDR2 YFSETQ. Unmatched junction bases numbered 5, after V lost 3 bases and J lost 1 base.

The chain links TRBV6-4 to TRBJ1-2; no clear D. Germline-derived CDR1 and CDR2 are MRHNA and SNTAGT. CDR3 length: 15 residues. V was shortened by 6 bases and J by 0 bases, with 14 bases between the two germline ends. This CDR3 reads CASREADLANYGYTF. As DNA, the CDR3 is TGTGCCAGCAGGGAGGCGGACCTAGCTAACTATGGCTACACCTTC.

The chain combines TRBV5-1 with TRBJ2-7, with 7 bases that match TRBD1. CDR1 is SGHRS, CDR2 YFSETQ, per germline. The CDR3 has 15 residues. Trimming removed 4 bases from V and 4 bases from J; junction bases left unmatched: 11. CDR3 bases: TGCGCCAGCAGCGAAGATACCGGGACAGTGTACGAGCAGTACTTC. It specifies CASSEDTGTVYEQYF.

V gene TRBV5-4 combines with J gene TRBJ2-3; no firm D call. The CDR3 covers 12 residues. Trimming pared 2 bases from V and 10 bases from J, leaving 11 bases between. Germline V lookup: CDR1 SGHNT, CDR2 YYREEE (reference sequence). CDR3 in DNA: TGTGCCAGCAGCTTAAGAGGATCCGCGCAGTATTTT. Translation gives CASSLRGSAQYF.

The chain couples TRBV18 to TRBJ1-5; TRBD1 matches 7 bases. This CDR3 contains 14 residues. V trimming: 6 bases; J trimming: 4 bases; junction bases outside the gene matches: 6. CDR1 is KGHSH, CDR2 LQKENI, per germline. This CDR3 reads CASSRGDSNQPQHF. CDR3 in DNA: TGTGCCAGCTCCCGGGGGGACAGTAATCAGCCCCAGCATTTT.

This sequence joins TRBV29-1 and TRBJ2-1; D uncertain. Germline-derived CDR1 and CDR2 are SQVTM and ANQGSEA. This CDR3 is built from 11 residues. V was cut by 2 bases and J by 9 bases, with 8 bases left in between. CDR3 nucleotide sequence: TGCAGCGTTGAATTTCCGGCTGAGCAGTTCTTC. This encodes CSVEFPAEQFF.

This clone was picked up a small number of times. CDR3 DNA: TGTGCCATCAGGGAGGGGGCGAATCCCTCCTCACCCCTCCACTTT. Translation: CAIREGANPSSPLHF. The gene calls are TRBV10-3 and TRBJ1-6; 7 bases line up with TRBD1. The CDR3 length is 15 residues. Trimming at V came to 6 bases and at J to 10 bases, leaving 12 bases not matched to a gene. The germline CDR1 and CDR2 sequences are ENHRY and SYGVKD.

The chain recombines TRBV7-9 with TRBJ2-3; D is unresolved. Trimming stripped 2 bases from V and 4 bases from J, with 7 bases between. Germline V gives CDR1 SEHNR, CDR2 FQNEAQ (reference sequence). The CDR3 extends over 13 amino acids. The CDR3 sequence: CASSLSPADTQYF. The DNA of the CDR3 is TGTGCCAGCAGCTTATCGCCAGCAGATACGCAGTATTTT. The full variable domain, rest sourced from reference TRBV7-9 and TRBJ2-3, is DTGVSQNPRHKITKRGQNVTFRCDPISEHNRLYWYRQTLGQGPEFLTYFQNEAQLEKSRLLSDRFSAERPKGSFSTLEIQRTEQGDSAMYLCASSLSPADTQYFGPGTRLTVL.

The chain carries TRBV27 and TRBJ2-7; 8 nucleotides agree with TRBD2. CDR1 and CDR2 (germline): MNHEY, SMNVEV (reference sequence). J gave up 0 bases and V 8 bases, and 15 bases lay outside the gene matches. CDR3 length: 17 residues. This chain's CDR3 is CASRTEPVAGFSYEQYF. Written as DNA, the CDR3 is TGTGCCAGCCGAACTGAACCGGTAGCGGGGTTCTCCTACGAGCAGTACTTC.

The gene calls are TRBV2 and TRBJ1-5; possible D gene TRBD1, 6 bases. The CDR3 has 14 residues. Germline CDR1 reads SNHLY; CDR2 reads FYNNEI. The V end lost 5 bases, the J end lost 6 bases, and 14 bases lay between the germline ends. CDR3 residues: CASSTEGGPQPQHF. The CDR3 DNA follows: TGTGCCAGCAGTACCGAGGGGGGACCTCAGCCCCAGCATTTT.

V gene TRBV25-1 combines with J gene TRBJ2-5, with D possibly matching TRBD1 (6 bases). Trimming left V 6 bases short and J 5 bases short, with 19 bases between. CDR3 length equals 15 residues. Looked up from germline, CDR1 is MGHDK and CDR2 is SYGVNS. The CDR3 sequence is CASRTFGTGLETQYF. The CDR3 DNA follows: TGTGCCAGCAGGACCTTTGGTACAGGGTTGGAGACCCAGTACTTC.

J is TRBJ2-7 and V is TRBV5-4; 9 bases agree with TRBD2. Germline loops: CDR1 SGHNT, CDR2 YYREEE (reference sequence). This CDR3 is built from 17 residues. With 0 bases clipped from V and 5 bases from J, the junction kept 12 bases outside the gene matches. The CDR3 protein is CASSLGVRGGRDNEQYF. In DNA, the CDR3 is TGTGCCAGCAGCTTGGGGGTGAGAGGCGGGAGGGACAACGAGCAGTACTTC. Filled out from reference TRBV5-4 and TRBJ2-7, the complete variable domain reads ETGVTQSPTHLIKTRGQQVTLRCSSQSGHNTVSWYQQALGQGPQFIFQYYREEENGRGNFPPRFSGLQFPNYSSELNVNALELDDSALYLCASSLGVRGGRDNEQYFGPGTRLTVT.

The CDR3: CATSRALTGANVLTF. The CDR3 nucleotides are TGTGCCACCAGCAGAGCCCTTACTGGGGCCAACGTCCTGACTTTC. The J gene is TRBJ2-6, the V gene TRBV15; D gene ambiguous. The germline V gene encodes CDR1 LNHNV and CDR2 YYDKDF (reference sequence). CDR3 length equals 15 residues. V lost 1 base to trimming and J lost 2 bases, with 6 bases between them.

This clone showed up just once. The gene calls are TRBV5-1 and TRBJ2-7; D perhaps matches TRBD1 (5 bases). V lost 0 bases and J 2 bases, leaving 9 bases between the germline ends. The CDR3 has 14 residues. The germline CDR1 and CDR2 sequences are SGHRS and YFSETQ. This CDR3 is CASSLGQGAYEQYF. Here the CDR3 DNA reads TGCGCCAGCAGCTTGGGCCAAGGGGCCTACGAGCAGTACTTC.

The gene calls are TRBV18 and TRBJ1-5; D gene ambiguous. The CDR3 consists of 13 residues. V dropped 5 bases and J dropped 8 bases, with 13 bases sitting between them. Germline V gives CDR1 KGHSH, CDR2 LQKENI. The CDR3 loop reads CASSALPEEPQHF. The CDR3 nucleotides read TGTGCCAGCTCAGCACTCCCTGAAGAGCCCCAGCATTTT.

This clone appeared a few times. The gene calls are TRBV30 and TRBJ1-3, with D possibly TRBD1 on 5 matching bases. The CDR3 loop spans 16 amino acids. Germline-derived CDR1 and CDR2 are GTSNPN and SVGIG (reference sequence). V was shortened by 3 bases and J by 0 bases, with 15 bases between the two germline ends. The CDR3 coding sequence is TGTGCCTGGAGCCCGACGGGGGGTGTCTCTGGAAACACCATATATTTT. Its protein product is CAWSPTGGVSGNTIYF.

The genes are TRBV2 and TRBJ2-7; no clear D gene. Per germline, CDR1 SNHLY and CDR2 FYNNEI. Trimming took off 2 bases at V and 3 bases at J, with 14 bases between the two ends. The CDR3 runs to 15 residues. The CDR3 coding sequence is TGTGCCAGCAGTGAACTCAAAAGCGCCTACTACGAGCAGTACTTC. The encoded protein is CASSELKSAYYEQYF. Drawing the rest from reference TRBV2 and TRBJ2-7, the complete variable domain is EPEVTQTPSHQVTQMGQEVILRCVPISNHLYFYWYRQILGQKVEFLVSFYNNEISEKSEIFDDQFSVERPDGSNFTLKIRSTKLEDSAMYFCASSELKSAYYEQYFGPGTRLTVT.

This clone is a singleton in its sample. The rearrangement uses TRBV6-1 and TRBJ1-1, with 7 positions matching TRBD1. Germline V gene data show CDR1 as MNHNS and CDR2 as SASEGT. The V and J ends lost 7 bases and 3 bases, in that order; junction bases with no gene match: 11. This CDR3 has 15 amino acids. CDR3 DNA sequence: TGTGCCAGCACCATGACTCCCGGGACAGACACTGAAGCTTTCTTT. Translated: CASTMTPGTDTEAFF.

The V gene is TRBV10-1, the J gene TRBJ2-5; the match to TRBD2 covers 7 bases. Germline CDR1 and CDR2: WNHNN and SYGVQD (reference sequence). The trim removed 6 bases at V and 0 bases at J, leaving 7 bases unmatched. The CDR3 runs to 15 residues. CDR3 bases: TGCGCCAGCAGCTCGGGACTATTTTACCAAGAGACCCAGTACTTC. It encodes CASSSGLFYQETQYF.

The chain employs TRBV20-1 and TRBJ1-1, with D uncertain. From germline, CDR1 is DFQATT and CDR2 SNEGSKA (reference sequence). The CDR3 is 11 amino acids. The germline V and J ends were trimmed by 0 bases and 4 bases, with 3 bases remaining between them. The CDR3 nucleotides are TGCAGTGCTAGAGAGGGCACTGAAGCTTTCTTT. This gives the protein CSAREGTEAFF.

This clone is a singleton in its sample. The chain couples TRBV4-1 to TRBJ1-1; 7 bases fit TRBD1. The CDR3 runs to 15 residues. CDR1 MGHRA and CDR2 YSYEKL come from the germline V gene. With 4 bases clipped from V and 1 base from J, the junction kept 6 bases outside the gene matches. CDR3 DNA sequence: TGCGCCAGCAGCCCCCGGACAGGAAAGAACACTGAAGCTTTCTTT. It specifies CASSPRTGKNTEAFF.

The chain has TRBV27 and TRBJ2-1, with a weak D call TRBD2 (6 bases). Germline V gives CDR1 MNHEY, CDR2 SMNVEV (reference sequence). The CDR3 extends over 21 amino acids. With 6 bases removed from V and 0 bases from J, the gap between germline ends came to 30 bases. The CDR3 reads CASRPTPRDFFIEGSYNEQFF. CDR3 nucleotide sequence: TGTGCCAGCAGACCAACTCCGAGGGACTTCTTTATCGAAGGCTCCTACAATGAGCAGTTCTTC.